This T cell receptor beta chain was identified during a study of blood T cell repertoires in COVID-19. The V segment lost 4 bases and the J segment 0 bases; nucleotides outside the gene matches: 7. Looked up from germline, CDR1 is SGHRS and CDR2 is YFSETQ. The CDR3 has 16 amino acids. The assay was immunoSEQ multiplex PCR, and TCRdb's table has in-frame clones only and misses some. The sample comprises under 200,000 clones, about 74% of which are singletons, and 8.1% rests with the top ten. V gene TRBV5-1 combines with J gene TRBJ2-1, with 7 nucleotides matching TRBD1. Input material: peripheral blood. The receptor was derived from a man between 60 and 75 years old with acute or convalescent COVID-19. DNA for the CDR3: TGCGCCAGCAGCCTGCAAGGGGGCCGCTCCTACAATGAGCAGTTCTTC. Its protein product is CASSLQGGRSYNEQFF.